This entry lists 9 T cell receptor beta chains sequenced from one sample in a study of vaccination and CD4 T cells after COVID-19. Treatment: roughly 10-day PBMC culture with coronavirus spike peptide pools or control peptides (ViraFEST assay). Researchers used the Oncomine TCR Beta short-read assay to sequence DNA from cultured CD4+ T cells. TCRdb redid the calling of the PCR reads with MiXCR, one entry per CDR3 protein. The table shows about 12,000 distinct CDR3 sequences, with 48% occurring only once. No antigen has been assigned to these receptors. Sequencing was performed on CD4+ T cells from blood, cultured in vitro. These TCRs come from a human donor who had recovered from COVID-19.

The genes are TRBV5-4 and TRBJ2-1; 9 bases agree with TRBD2. The germline CDR1 and CDR2 sequences are SGHNT and YYREEE (reference sequence). V lost 1 base and J lost 5; bases outside the gene matches: 7. The CDR3 sequence is 16 residues long. The chain's CDR3 is CASSLFRSSGDNEQFF. CDR3 DNA: TGTGCCAGCAGCTTGTTTAGGTCTAGCGGGGACAATGAGCAGTTCTTC.

This sequence joins TRBV6-1 and TRBJ1-1, with D perhaps TRBD1 (6 bases). The CDR3 contains 13 residues. In germline, CDR1 is MNHNS, CDR2 SASEGT. V was trimmed by 8 bases and J by 3 bases, leaving 13 bases between them. The CDR3 bases are TGTGCCAGCGCAGGGGCGCGGTACACTGAAGCTTTCTTT. The encoded protein is CASAGARYTEAFF.

The rearrangement joins TRBV2 to TRBJ1-5; D is possibly TRBD1 (5 bases). Trimming shortened V by 1 base and J by 2 bases, and 6 bases separated the two germline ends. Germline values: CDR1 SNHLY, CDR2 FYNNEI. This CDR3 comprises 14 residues. This CDR3 reads CASSEGGGNQPQHF. CDR3 DNA sequence: TGTGCCAGCAGTGAAGGGGGGGGCAATCAGCCCCAGCATTTT. Using reference TRBV2 and TRBJ1-5 for the parts outside the CDR3, the full variable domain is EPEVTQTPSHQVTQMGQEVILRCVPISNHLYFYWYRQILGQKVEFLVSFYNNEISEKSEIFDDQFSVERPDGSNFTLKIRSTKLEDSAMYFCASSEGGGNQPQHFGDGTRLSIL.

The chain uses TRBV27 and TRBJ2-1; D perhaps matches TRBD2 (6 bases). The CDR3 is 16 amino acids. The germline CDR1 and CDR2 sequences are MNHEY and SMNVEV (reference sequence). V was clipped by 5 bases and J by 6 bases, with 20 bases between them. For the CDR3, the DNA is TGTGCCAGCAGTCCCCTTATAGCGGCTCAGAGCAATGAGCAGTTCTTC. It encodes CASSPLIAAQSNEQFF.

V gene TRBV30 combines with J gene TRBJ1-5, with D tentatively TRBD1 (6 bases). The germline V gene has CDR1 GTSNPN and CDR2 SVGIG (reference sequence). CDR3 length: 13 residues. Trimming removed 4 bases from V and 0 bases from J, with 7 bases in between. CDR3 nucleotides: TGTGCCTGGAACAGGGATAGCAATCAGCCCCAGCATTTT. Encoded protein: CAWNRDSNQPQHF.

The rearrangement joins TRBV20-1 to TRBJ1-4, with D possibly matching TRBD1 (6 bases). Germline values: CDR1 DFQATT, CDR2 SNEGSKA (reference sequence). The CDR3 spans 13 residues. V was shortened by 5 bases and J by 1 base, with 8 bases between the two germline ends. CDR3: CSALQGTNEKLFF. The CDR3 coding sequence is TGCAGTGCTTTACAGGGAACTAATGAAAAACTGTTTTTT.

This clonotype came up a few times. The J gene is TRBJ2-2, the V gene TRBV27; 8 nucleotides agree with TRBD1. V shed 4 bases and J 5 bases; nucleotides not matched to a gene: 9. This CDR3 region has 16 residues. From germline, CDR1 is MNHEY and CDR2 SMNVEV (reference sequence). The CDR3 nucleotides read TGTGCCAGCAGTTCACGCCGGACAGGGCAAACCGGGGAGCTGTTTTTT. It translates to CASSSRRTGQTGELFF.

The rearrangement links TRBV4-2 to TRBJ2-1; 12 nucleotides match TRBD2. The CDR3 consists of 14 residues. Germline V gene data show CDR1 as LGHNA and CDR2 as YNFKEQ. J gave up 6 bases and V 6 bases, and 3 bases lay outside the gene matches. CDR3 amino acids: CASRSSGRANEQFF. DNA of the CDR3: TGTGCCAGCAGATCTAGCGGGAGGGCCAATGAGCAGTTCTTC.

CDR3 amino acids: CASRKAGTFTYGYTF. The CDR3 DNA reads TGTGCCAGCAGGAAAGCCGGGACCTTCACTTATGGCTACACCTTC. The V gene is TRBV6-1, the J gene TRBJ1-2; maybe TRBD1 (5 bases). The CDR3 has 15 residues. Germline-derived CDR1 and CDR2 are MNHNS and SASEGT. V lost 6 bases, J lost 5 bases, and 19 bases lay in between.